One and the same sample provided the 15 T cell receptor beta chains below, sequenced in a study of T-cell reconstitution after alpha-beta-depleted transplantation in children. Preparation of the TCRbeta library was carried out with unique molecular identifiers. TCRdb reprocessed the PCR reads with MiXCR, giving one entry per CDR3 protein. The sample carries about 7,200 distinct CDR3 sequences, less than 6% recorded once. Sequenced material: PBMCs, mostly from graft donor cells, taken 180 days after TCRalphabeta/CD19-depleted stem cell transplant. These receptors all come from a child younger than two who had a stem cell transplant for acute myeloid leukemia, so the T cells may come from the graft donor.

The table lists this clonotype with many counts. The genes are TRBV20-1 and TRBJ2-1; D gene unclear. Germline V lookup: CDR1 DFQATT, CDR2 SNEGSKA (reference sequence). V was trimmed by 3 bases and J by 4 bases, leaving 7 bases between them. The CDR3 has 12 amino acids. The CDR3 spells CSARITYNEQFF. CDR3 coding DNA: TGCAGTGCTAGGATCACATACAATGAGCAGTTCTTC.

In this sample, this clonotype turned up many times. This CDR3 is CASSVSLGDREQYF. The CDR3 nucleotides read TGTGCCAGCAGCGTAAGTCTAGGGGACAGGGAGCAGTACTTC. This chain joins TRBV9 and TRBJ2-7, with 8 nucleotides matching TRBD1. This CDR3 is 14 amino acids long. J lost 7 bases, V lost 1 base, and 7 bases had no gene match. The germline CDR1 and CDR2 sequences are SGDLS and YYNGEE.

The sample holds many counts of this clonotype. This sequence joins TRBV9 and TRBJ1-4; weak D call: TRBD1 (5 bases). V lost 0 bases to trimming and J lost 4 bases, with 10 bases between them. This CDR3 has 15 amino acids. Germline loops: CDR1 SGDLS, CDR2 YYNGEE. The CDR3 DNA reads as TGTGCCAGCAGCGTAGGGATAGGGGTTAATGAAAAACTGTTTTTT. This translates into CASSVGIGVNEKLFF.

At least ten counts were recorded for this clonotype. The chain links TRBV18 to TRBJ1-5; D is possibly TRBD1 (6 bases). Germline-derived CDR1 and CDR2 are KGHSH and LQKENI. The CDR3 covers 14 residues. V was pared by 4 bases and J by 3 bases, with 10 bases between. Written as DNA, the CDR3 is TGTGCCAGCTCACGACAGGAGGACAATCAGCCCCAGCATTTT. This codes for CASSRQEDNQPQHF. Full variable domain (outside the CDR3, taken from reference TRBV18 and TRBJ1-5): NAGVMQNPRHLVRRRGQEARLRCSPMKGHSHVYWYRQLPEEGLKFMVYLQKENIIDESGMPKERFSAEFPKEGPSILRIQQVVRGDSAAYFCASSRQEDNQPQHFGDGTRLSIL.

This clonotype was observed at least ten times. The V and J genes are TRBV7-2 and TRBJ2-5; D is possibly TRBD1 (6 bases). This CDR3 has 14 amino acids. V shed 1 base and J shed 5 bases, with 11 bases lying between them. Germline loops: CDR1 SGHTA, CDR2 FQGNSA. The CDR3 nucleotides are TGTGCCAGCAGCTTAGGGTCCAGGGGTGAGACCCAGTACTTC. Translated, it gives CASSLGSRGETQYF.

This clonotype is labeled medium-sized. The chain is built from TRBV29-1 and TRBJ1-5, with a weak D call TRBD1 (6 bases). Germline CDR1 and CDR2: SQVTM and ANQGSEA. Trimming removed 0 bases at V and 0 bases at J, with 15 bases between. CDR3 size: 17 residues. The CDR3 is CSVEDPGPGASNQPQHF. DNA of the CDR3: TGCAGCGTTGAAGATCCGGGACCGGGGGCTAGCAATCAGCCCCAGCATTTT.

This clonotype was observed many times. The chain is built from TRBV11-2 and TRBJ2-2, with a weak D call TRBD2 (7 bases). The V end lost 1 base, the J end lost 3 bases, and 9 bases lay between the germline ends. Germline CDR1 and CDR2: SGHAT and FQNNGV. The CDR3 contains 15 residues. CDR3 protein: CASSLVGGDTGELFF. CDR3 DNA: TGTGCCAGCAGCTTAGTAGGGGGGGACACCGGGGAGCTGTTTTTT.

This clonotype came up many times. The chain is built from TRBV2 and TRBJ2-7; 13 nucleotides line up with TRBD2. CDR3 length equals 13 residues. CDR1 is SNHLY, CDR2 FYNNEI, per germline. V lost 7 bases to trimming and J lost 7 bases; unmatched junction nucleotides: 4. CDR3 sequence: CASTEGLAGEQYF. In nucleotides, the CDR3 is TGTGCCAGCACCGAGGGACTAGCGGGAGAGCAGTACTTC.

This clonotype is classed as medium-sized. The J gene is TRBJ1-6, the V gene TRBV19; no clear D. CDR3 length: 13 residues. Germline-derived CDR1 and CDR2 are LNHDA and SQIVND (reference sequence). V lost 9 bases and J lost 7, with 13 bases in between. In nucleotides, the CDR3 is TGTGCCAGCCGAGGACCGACAAATTCACCCCTCCACTTT. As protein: CASRGPTNSPLHF.

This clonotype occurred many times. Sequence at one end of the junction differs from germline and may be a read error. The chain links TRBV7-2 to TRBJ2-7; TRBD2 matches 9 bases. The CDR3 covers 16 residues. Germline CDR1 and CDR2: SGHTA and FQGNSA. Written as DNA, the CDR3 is TGTGCCAACAGCCGATCACAGGTAGCGGGAGTGTACGAGCAGTACTTC. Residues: CANSRSQVAGVYEQYF.

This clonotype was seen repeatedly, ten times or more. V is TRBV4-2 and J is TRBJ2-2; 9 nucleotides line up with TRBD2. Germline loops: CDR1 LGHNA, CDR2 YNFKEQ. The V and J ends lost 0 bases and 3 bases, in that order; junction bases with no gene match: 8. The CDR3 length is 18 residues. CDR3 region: CASSQDYTGTSYTGELFF. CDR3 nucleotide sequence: TGTGCCAGCAGCCAAGATTACACTGGGACTAGCTACACCGGGGAGCTGTTTTTT.

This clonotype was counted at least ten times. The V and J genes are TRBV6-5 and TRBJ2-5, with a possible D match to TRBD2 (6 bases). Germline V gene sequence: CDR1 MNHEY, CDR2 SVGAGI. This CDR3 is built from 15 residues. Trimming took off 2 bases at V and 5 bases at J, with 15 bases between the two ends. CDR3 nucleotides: TGTGCCAGCAGTTACGGCAGGGCGGCGGGGGAGACCCAGTACTTC. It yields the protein CASSYGRAAGETQYF.

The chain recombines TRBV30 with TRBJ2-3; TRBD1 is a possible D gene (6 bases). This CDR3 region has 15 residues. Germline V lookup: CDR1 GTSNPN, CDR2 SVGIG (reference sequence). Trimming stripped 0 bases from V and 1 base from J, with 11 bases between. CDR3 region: CAWSVLTGRTDTQYF. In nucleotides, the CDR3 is TGTGCCTGGAGTGTACTGACAGGCCGCACAGATACGCAGTATTTT.

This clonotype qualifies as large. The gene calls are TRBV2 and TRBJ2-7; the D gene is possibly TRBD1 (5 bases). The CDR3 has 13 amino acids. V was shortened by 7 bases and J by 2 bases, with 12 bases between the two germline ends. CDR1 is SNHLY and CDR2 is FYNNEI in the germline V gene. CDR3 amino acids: CASTGRATYEQYF. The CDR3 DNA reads TGTGCCAGCACCGGCAGGGCTACCTACGAGCAGTACTTC.

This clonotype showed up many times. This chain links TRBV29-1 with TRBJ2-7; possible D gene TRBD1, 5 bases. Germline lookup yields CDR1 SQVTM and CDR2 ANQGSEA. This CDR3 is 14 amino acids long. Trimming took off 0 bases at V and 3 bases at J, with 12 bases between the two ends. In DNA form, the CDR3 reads TGCAGCGTTGAAGATGACAGAAACTACTACGAGCAGTACTTC. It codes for CSVEDDRNYYEQYF.